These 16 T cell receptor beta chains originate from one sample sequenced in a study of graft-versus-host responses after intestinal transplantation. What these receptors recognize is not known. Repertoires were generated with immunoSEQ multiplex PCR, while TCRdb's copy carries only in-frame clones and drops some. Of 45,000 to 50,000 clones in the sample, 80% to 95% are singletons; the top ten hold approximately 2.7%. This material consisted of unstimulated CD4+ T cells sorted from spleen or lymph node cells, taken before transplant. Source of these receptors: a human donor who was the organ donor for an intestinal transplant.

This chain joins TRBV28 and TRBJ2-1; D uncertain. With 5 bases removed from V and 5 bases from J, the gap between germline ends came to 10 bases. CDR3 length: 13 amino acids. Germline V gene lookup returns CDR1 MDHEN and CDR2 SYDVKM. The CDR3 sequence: CASSPPYNNEQFF. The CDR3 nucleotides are TGTGCCAGCAGTCCCCCTTATAACAATGAGCAGTTCTTC.

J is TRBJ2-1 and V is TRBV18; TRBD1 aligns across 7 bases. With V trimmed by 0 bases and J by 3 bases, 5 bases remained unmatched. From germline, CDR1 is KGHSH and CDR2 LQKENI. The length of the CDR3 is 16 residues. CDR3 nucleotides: TGTGCCAGCTCACCACCGTCAGGACAGGTCTACAATGAGCAGTTCTTC. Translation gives CASSPPSGQVYNEQFF.

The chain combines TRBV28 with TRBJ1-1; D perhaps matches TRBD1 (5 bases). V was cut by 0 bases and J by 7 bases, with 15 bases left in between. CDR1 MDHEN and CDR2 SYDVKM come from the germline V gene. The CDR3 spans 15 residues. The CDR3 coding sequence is TGTGCCAGCAGTTTATGGGGAAGGGCGCAGGGTGAAGCTTTCTTT. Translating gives CASSLWGRAQGEAFF.

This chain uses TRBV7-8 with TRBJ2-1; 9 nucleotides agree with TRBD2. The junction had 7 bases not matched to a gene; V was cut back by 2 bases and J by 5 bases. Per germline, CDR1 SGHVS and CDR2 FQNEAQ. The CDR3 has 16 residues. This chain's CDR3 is CASSLLGGRAHNEQFF. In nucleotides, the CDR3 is TGTGCCAGCAGCTTATTAGGCGGGAGGGCCCACAATGAGCAGTTCTTC.

CDR3 bases: TGTGCCAGCAGTCTACAGAGCTACGAGCAGTACTTC. This gives the protein CASSLQSYEQYF. The chain combines TRBV28 with TRBJ2-7, with D unclear. This CDR3 is built from 12 residues. The germline V and J ends were trimmed by 5 bases and 3 bases, with 8 bases remaining between them. Germline V gene lookup returns CDR1 MDHEN and CDR2 SYDVKM.

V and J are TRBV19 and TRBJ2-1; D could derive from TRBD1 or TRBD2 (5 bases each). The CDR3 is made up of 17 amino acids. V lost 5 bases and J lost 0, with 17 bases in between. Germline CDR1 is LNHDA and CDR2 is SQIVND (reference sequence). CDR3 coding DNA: TGTGCCAGTAGTCCCGGGGCCGTTTTGGGCTCCTACAATGAGCAGTTCTTC. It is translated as CASSPGAVLGSYNEQFF. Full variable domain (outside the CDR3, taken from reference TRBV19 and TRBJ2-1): DGGITQSPKYLFRKEGQNVTLSCEQNLNHDAMYWYRQDPGQGLRLIYYSQIVNDFQKGDIAEGYSVSREKKESFPLTVTSAQKNPTAFYLCASSPGAVLGSYNEQFFGPGTRLTVL.

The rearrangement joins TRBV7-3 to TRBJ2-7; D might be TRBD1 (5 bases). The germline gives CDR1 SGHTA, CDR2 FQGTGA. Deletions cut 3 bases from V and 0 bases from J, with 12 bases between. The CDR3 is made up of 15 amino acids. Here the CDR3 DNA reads TGTGCCAGCAGCTTTAGGGGCCCGAGCTCCTACGAGCAGTACTTC. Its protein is CASSFRGPSSYEQYF. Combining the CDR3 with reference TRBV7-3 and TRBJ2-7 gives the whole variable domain GAGVSQTPSNKVTEKGKYVELRCDPISGHTALYWYRQSLGQGPEFLIYFQGTGAADDSGLPNDRFFAVRPEGSVSTLKIQRTERGDSAVYLCASSFRGPSSYEQYFGPGTRLTVT.

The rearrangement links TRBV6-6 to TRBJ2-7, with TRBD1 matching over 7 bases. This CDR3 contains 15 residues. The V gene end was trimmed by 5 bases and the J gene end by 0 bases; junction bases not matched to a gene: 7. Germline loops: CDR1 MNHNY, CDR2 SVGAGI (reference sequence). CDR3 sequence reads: CASSTRDSLSYEQYF. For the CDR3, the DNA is TGTGCCAGCAGTACCCGGGACAGCCTCTCCTACGAGCAGTACTTC.

CDR3 loop: CASSSTGEETQYF. The CDR3 bases are TGTGCCAGCAGCTCGACAGGGGAGGAGACCCAGTACTTC. The chain carries TRBV7-2 and TRBJ2-5; 8 nucleotides match TRBD1. J gave up 5 bases and V 4 bases, and 3 bases lay outside the gene matches. Germline V gene data show CDR1 as SGHTA and CDR2 as FQGNSA. CDR3 length equals 13 residues.

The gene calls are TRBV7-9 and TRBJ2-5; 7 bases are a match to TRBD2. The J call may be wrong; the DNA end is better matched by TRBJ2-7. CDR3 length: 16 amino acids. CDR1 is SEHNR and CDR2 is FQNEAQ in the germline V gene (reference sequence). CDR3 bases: TGTGCCAGCAGCTTAGGTGCGTCGCGGGGGTCCCGCGAGCAGTACTTC. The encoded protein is CASSLGASRGSREQYF.

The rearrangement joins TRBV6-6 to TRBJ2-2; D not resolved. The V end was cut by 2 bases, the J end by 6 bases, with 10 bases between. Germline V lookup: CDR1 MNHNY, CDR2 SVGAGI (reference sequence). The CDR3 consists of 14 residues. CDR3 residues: CASSYGHLAGELFF. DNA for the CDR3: TGTGCCAGCAGTTACGGTCACCTCGCCGGGGAGCTGTTTTTT.

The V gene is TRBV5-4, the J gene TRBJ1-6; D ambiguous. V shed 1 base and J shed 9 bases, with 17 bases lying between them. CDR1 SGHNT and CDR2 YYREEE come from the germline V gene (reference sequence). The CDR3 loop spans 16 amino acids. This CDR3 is CASSLLRSGDISPLHF. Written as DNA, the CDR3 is TGTGCCAGCAGCTTGCTCAGGTCCGGTGACATTTCACCCCTCCACTTT.

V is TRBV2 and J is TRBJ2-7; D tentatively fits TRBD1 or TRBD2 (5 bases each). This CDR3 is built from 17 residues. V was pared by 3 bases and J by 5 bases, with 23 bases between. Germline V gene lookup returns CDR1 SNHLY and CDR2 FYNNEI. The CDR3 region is CASSEVRGSGISHEQYF. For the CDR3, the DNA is TGTGCCAGCAGTGAGGTTAGGGGATCGGGAATTAGCCACGAGCAGTACTTC.

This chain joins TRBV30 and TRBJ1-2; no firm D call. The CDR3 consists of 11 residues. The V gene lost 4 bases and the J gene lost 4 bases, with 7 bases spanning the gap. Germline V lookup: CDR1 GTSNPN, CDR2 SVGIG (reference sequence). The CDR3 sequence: CAWNRIYGYTF. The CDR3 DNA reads TGTGCCTGGAACCGGATCTATGGCTACACCTTC.

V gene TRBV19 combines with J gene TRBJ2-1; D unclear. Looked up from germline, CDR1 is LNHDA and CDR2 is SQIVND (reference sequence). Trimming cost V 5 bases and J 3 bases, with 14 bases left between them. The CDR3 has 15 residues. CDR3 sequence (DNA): TGTGCCAGTAGTTCCGCGGAGTACAGCTACAATGAGCAGTTCTTC. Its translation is CASSSAEYSYNEQFF.

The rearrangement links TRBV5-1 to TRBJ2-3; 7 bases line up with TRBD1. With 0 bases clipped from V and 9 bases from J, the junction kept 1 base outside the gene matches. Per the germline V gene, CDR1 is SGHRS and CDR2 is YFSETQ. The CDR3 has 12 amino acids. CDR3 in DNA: TGCGCCAGCAGCTTGGAGGGACAGACGCAGTATTTT. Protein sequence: CASSLEGQTQYF.